This T cell receptor beta chain was documented in a study of T cell responses to AZD1222 COVID-19 vaccine. Across the study: Second doses at about 4 or about 12 weeks were pooled.

Notes on the study in general: Of spike-specific TCRs, nearly half reportedly target regions left unmutated in variants.

This CDR3 contains 13 residues. Deletions cut 4 bases from V and 3 bases from J, with 6 bases between. CDR1 is KGHDR, CDR2 SFDVKD, per germline. With respect to this clone: The target antigen is unknown.

Sequencing was performed with immunoSEQ multiplex PCR; in TCRdb, only in-frame clones are kept and a portion is missing. The data show 75,000 to 100,000 clones, roughly 90% seen once. This receptor was identified in an adult in good health. V and J are TRBV24-1 and TRBJ1-3; D is ambiguous. This specimen consisted of peripheral blood, obtained on day 0 of AZD1222 vaccination. The CDR3 DNA follows: TGTGCCACCAGTGACTCTGTTGGAAACACCATATATTTT. Protein sequence: CATSDSVGNTIYF.